Following are 24 T cell receptor beta chains from one sample sequenced in a study of T cell responses to AZD1222 COVID-19 vaccine (dated by TCRdb to the early 2020s). Library generation was performed with the immunoSEQ multiplex PCR assay. Entries here come from immuneACCESS through TCRdb and include only in-frame sequences with V and J called. Some clones fail to appear in such tables; in the studies checked, an unresolved V gene covers under half of the shortfall, and the cause of the remainder is unknown. This sample lists about 180,000 clones; 88% were detected once. Of the sample, over 6% falls within the top ten clones. Explained via the paper, the time point label denotes: baseline before first vaccination. The sequencing used peripheral blood, collected on day 0 of AZD1222 vaccination. Receptor source: an adult in good health.

This rearrangement joins TRBV6-5 to TRBJ2-1, with 10 nucleotides matching TRBD1. The CDR3 is 12 amino acids. Per the germline V gene, CDR1 is MNHEY and CDR2 is SVGAGI. Unmatched junction bases numbered 8, after V lost 6 bases and J lost 15 bases. The CDR3, as DNA: TGTGCCAGCAGAGGGGGGACAGGGGATGGGTTCTTC. Encoded protein: CASRGGTGDGFF.

The chain recombines TRBV11-3 with TRBJ2-5, with 10 bases lining up with TRBD1. The CDR3 runs 15 residues. The V gene's germline CDR1 is SGHNT and CDR2 YENEEA. Germline trimming cut 5 bases from V and 2 bases from J; bases unmatched to any gene: 5. In DNA, the CDR3 is TGTGCCAGCAGCCCCGGGACAGGGGTGCAAGAGACCCAGTACTTC. Its translation: CASSPGTGVQETQYF.

The V and J genes are TRBV19 and TRBJ1-1; no clear D. The CDR3 length is 11 residues. The ends were cut back, 8 bases at V and 1 base at J, with 5 bases in the middle. Germline CDR1 reads LNHDA; CDR2 reads SQIVND (reference sequence). CDR3: CASGRNTEAFF. DNA of the CDR3: TGTGCCAGTGGCAGGAACACTGAAGCTTTCTTT.

This chain uses TRBV4-2 with TRBJ2-1, with D perhaps assigned TRBD1 or TRBD2 (5 bases each). Germline V lookup: CDR1 LGHNA, CDR2 YNFKEQ. This CDR3 is 17 amino acids long. V was trimmed by 0 bases and J by 6 bases, leaving 18 bases between them. CDR3: CASSQDSGASHTNEQFF. Here the CDR3 DNA reads TGTGCCAGCAGCCAAGATTCCGGGGCAAGCCATACCAATGAGCAGTTCTTC.

J is TRBJ2-7 and V is TRBV29-1; perhaps D is TRBD1 or TRBD2 (5 bases each). Germline CDR1 reads SQVTM; CDR2 reads ANQGSEA. The CDR3 length is 13 residues. V was pared by 4 bases and J by 0 bases, with 10 bases between. The CDR3 nucleotides are TGCAGCGTTGTTTCAGGGAGCTCCTACGAGCAGTACTTC. This translates into CSVVSGSSYEQYF.

The rearrangement links TRBV6-2 or TRBV6-3 to TRBJ1-6, with 8 bases lining up with TRBD1. This CDR3 is built from 18 residues. CDR1 MNHEY and CDR2 SVGEGT come from the germline V gene. After removal of 2 bases from V and 1 base from J, the junction contained 7 bases not matched to a gene. In nucleotides, the CDR3 is TGTGCCAGCAGTTACGGACCACAGGGGGGATCCTATAATTCACCCCTCCACTTT. Translation gives CASSYGPQGGSYNSPLHF.

The chain links TRBV6-6 to TRBJ2-6; maybe TRBD1 (6 bases). V was pared by 4 bases and J by 4 bases, with 14 bases between. In germline, CDR1 is MNHNY, CDR2 SVGAGI (reference sequence). This CDR3 contains 16 residues. The CDR3 sequence is CASSSLDRSGANVLTF. The CDR3 DNA reads TGTGCCAGCAGTTCACTAGACAGGTCCGGGGCCAACGTCCTGACTTTC.

V usage is TRBV5-1 and J usage is TRBJ2-7; 7 bases fit TRBD1. Germline-derived CDR1 and CDR2 are SGHRS and YFSETQ. The junction had 15 bases not matched to a gene; V was cut back by 4 bases and J by 2 bases. The CDR3 runs 17 residues. The CDR3 reads CASSDNPGTEITYEQYF. The DNA for the CDR3 is TGCGCCAGCAGCGATAATCCCGGGACAGAGATTACCTACGAGCAGTACTTC. The full variable domain, rest sourced from reference TRBV5-1 and TRBJ2-7, is KAGVTQTPRYLIKTRGQQVTLSCSPISGHRSVSWYQQTPGQGLQFLFEYFSETQRNKGNFPGRFSGRQFSNSRSEMNVSTLELGDSALYLCASSDNPGTEITYEQYFGPGTRLTVT.

This clone has just one count. The J gene is TRBJ2-5, the V gene TRBV18, with TRBD2 matching over 14 bases. From germline, CDR1 is KGHSH and CDR2 LQKENI. This CDR3 region has 17 residues. Trimming at V came to 1 base and at J to 4 bases, leaving 5 bases not matched to a gene. The CDR3 region has the DNA TGTGCCAGCTCACCACTGAGACTAGCGGGGGGGACAGAGACCCAGTACTTC. Encoded protein: CASSPLRLAGGTETQYF.

The rearrangement links TRBV3-1 (or the pseudogene TRBV3-2) to TRBJ2-7; D call uncertain. Germline V gene lookup returns CDR1 LGHDT and CDR2 YNNKEL (reference sequence). With 0 bases removed from V and 1 base from J, the gap between germline ends came to 16 bases. The CDR3 covers 17 residues. The CDR3: CASSQDRTRLTSYEQYF. In DNA form, the CDR3 reads TGTGCCAGCAGCCAAGATCGGACCCGCTTGACATCCTACGAGCAGTACTTC.

The chain employs TRBV5-1 and TRBJ1-2; TRBD1 might be the D (5 bases). Germline V gene lookup returns CDR1 SGHRS and CDR2 YFSETQ. V lost 3 bases and J 1 base, leaving 7 bases between the germline ends. The CDR3 is made up of 13 amino acids. The CDR3 loop reads CASSSRVNYGYTF. The CDR3 coding sequence is TGCGCCAGCAGCTCCAGGGTTAACTATGGCTACACCTTC. Using reference TRBV5-1 and TRBJ1-2 for the parts outside the CDR3, the full variable domain is KAGVTQTPRYLIKTRGQQVTLSCSPISGHRSVSWYQQTPGQGLQFLFEYFSETQRNKGNFPGRFSGRQFSNSRSEMNVSTLELGDSALYLCASSSRVNYGYTFGSGTRLTVV.

This clone was counted once. The genes are TRBV18 and TRBJ2-7, with 9 bases identical to TRBD1. The CDR3 has 14 residues. V lost 3 bases and J lost 6; bases outside the gene matches: 6. The germline CDR1 and CDR2 sequences are KGHSH and LQKENI. The CDR3 is CASSPLGTGSEQYF. In DNA form, the CDR3 reads TGTGCCAGCTCACCTCTCGGGACAGGGTCCGAGCAGTACTTC.

The rearrangement joins TRBV12-5 to TRBJ1-2; D unclear. CDR1 is LGHNT and CDR2 is FRNRAP in the germline V gene. Trimming shortened V by 1 base and J by 3 bases, and 6 bases separated the two germline ends. The CDR3 sequence is 13 residues long. The CDR3 reads CASGLDGHYGYTF. In nucleotides, the CDR3 is TGTGCTAGTGGTTTGGACGGTCACTATGGCTACACCTTC.

V gene TRBV7-9 combines with J gene TRBJ2-7, with unresolved D. This CDR3 is built from 12 residues. Trimming shortened V by 5 bases and J by 3 bases, and 8 bases separated the two germline ends. CDR1 SEHNR and CDR2 FQNEAQ come from the germline V gene (reference sequence). This CDR3 is CASSGRVYEQYF. In DNA, the CDR3 is TGTGCCAGCAGCGGCAGAGTCTACGAGCAGTACTTC. Filled out from reference TRBV7-9 and TRBJ2-7, the complete variable domain reads DTGVSQNPRHKITKRGQNVTFRCDPISEHNRLYWYRQTLGQGPEFLTYFQNEAQLEKSRLLSDRFSAERPKGSFSTLEIQRTEQGDSAMYLCASSGRVYEQYFGPGTRLTVT.

The chain carries TRBV27 and TRBJ2-2, with D hard to call. The ends were cut back, 8 bases at V and 7 bases at J, with 11 bases in the middle. Germline assignment: CDR1 MNHEY and CDR2 SMNVEV (reference sequence). This CDR3 comprises 12 residues. In DNA, the CDR3 is TGTGCCAGCGCTCCCTGGGTCGGGGAGCTGTTTTTT. It encodes CASAPWVGELFF.

The chain uses TRBV10-3 and TRBJ1-2, with D unresolved. Germline values: CDR1 ENHRY, CDR2 SYGVKD. The CDR3 is 14 residues long. Trimming stripped 8 bases from V and 4 bases from J, with 17 bases between. This CDR3 reads CAIADAGPTYGYTF. In DNA form, the CDR3 reads TGTGCCATCGCCGACGCGGGCCCCACCTATGGCTACACCTTC.

J is TRBJ1-2 and V is TRBV30, with D possibly TRBD1 on 5 matching bases. This CDR3 is built from 13 residues. Germline V gene lookup returns CDR1 GTSNPN and CDR2 SVGIG (reference sequence). CDR3 amino acids: CASRMGTSYGYTF. In nucleotides, the CDR3 is TGTGCTTCGCGGATGGGGACGAGTTACGGCTACACCTTC. Drawing the rest from reference TRBV30 and TRBJ1-2, the complete variable domain is SQTIHQWPATLVQPVGSPLSLECTVEGTSNPNLYWYRQAAGRGLQLLFYSVGIGQISSEVPQNLSASRPQDRQFILSSKKLLLSDSGFYLCASRMGTSYGYTFGSGTRLTVV.

V and J are TRBV19 and TRBJ1-2; D is possibly TRBD1 (6 bases). Trimming took off 6 bases at V and 3 bases at J, with 14 bases between the two ends. This CDR3 has 14 residues. CDR1 is LNHDA, CDR2 SQIVND, per germline (reference sequence). The CDR3 loop reads CASSEQGLDYGYTF. The CDR3 DNA sequence: TGTGCCAGTAGCGAACAGGGATTAGACTATGGCTACACCTTC.

This clone was counted only a few times. The rearrangement joins TRBV6-4 to TRBJ2-1, with TRBD2 identical over 9 bases. V lost 2 bases to trimming and J lost 2 bases; unmatched junction nucleotides: 1. This CDR3 comprises 15 residues. Germline CDR1 MRHNA, CDR2 SNTAGT. The CDR3 here is CASSDRTSAYNEQFF. In nucleotides, the CDR3 is TGTGCCAGCAGTGACAGGACTAGCGCCTACAATGAGCAGTTCTTC.

CDR3 coding DNA: TGTGCCAGCAGTTACGACAGGGTGGCCTACGAGCAGTACTTC. It is translated as CASSYDRVAYEQYF. This chain joins TRBV6-6 and TRBJ2-7; TRBD1 matches at 7 bases. The CDR3 runs 14 residues. V dropped 2 bases and J dropped 2; count of bases not matched to a gene: 3. In germline, CDR1 is MNHNY, CDR2 SVGAGI (reference sequence).

The rearrangement joins TRBV3-1 (or the pseudogene TRBV3-2) to TRBJ2-7, with 8 bases lining up with TRBD2. Unmatched junction bases numbered 11, after V lost 4 bases and J lost 6 bases. The CDR3 sequence is 15 residues long. Per the germline V gene, CDR1 is LGHDT and CDR2 is YNNKEL (reference sequence). The DNA for the CDR3 is TGTGCCAGCAGCCCCCCGGGACTAGTCCCTCGCGAGCAGTACTTC. Its protein is CASSPPGLVPREQYF.

This chain joins TRBV5-5 and TRBJ2-7; 11 bases fit TRBD1. This CDR3 region has 15 residues. Per the germline V gene, CDR1 is SGHKS and CDR2 is YYEKEE (reference sequence). J lost 6 bases, V lost 5 bases, and 10 bases had no gene match. CDR3 bases: TGTGCCAGCAGTTTCAACCGGGACAGGGGGTCCGAGCAGTACTTC. This codes for CASSFNRDRGSEQYF.

The chain joins TRBV6-1 to TRBJ1-6; D may be TRBD1 (5 bases). Germline CDR1 reads MNHNS; CDR2 reads SASEGT. The CDR3 is 14 amino acids. V dropped 2 bases and J dropped 7 bases, with 9 bases sitting between them. The DNA for the CDR3 is TGTGCCAGCAGTGAACTGGGGCCCAATTCACCCCTCCACTTT. This codes for CASSELGPNSPLHF.

The V gene is TRBV5-1, the J gene TRBJ2-5, with TRBD1 identical over 10 bases. Germline CDR1 reads SGHRS; CDR2 reads YFSETQ. J was trimmed by 6 bases and V by 0 bases; bases with no gene match: 5. CDR3 length: 15 amino acids. CDR3 nucleotide sequence: TGCGCCAGCAGCTTGGCCGGGACAGGGGTGCAGACCCAGTACTTC. Its protein product is CASSLAGTGVQTQYF.